A selection of T cell receptor beta chains follows, all from one sample in a study of blood T cell repertoires in COVID-19. Sequencing was performed with immunoSEQ multiplex PCR; in TCRdb, only in-frame clones are kept and a portion is missing. The data hold some 230,000 clones, with approximately 90% observed a single time. What was sequenced was peripheral blood. The receptors stem from a woman in her forties or fifties with COVID-19, enrolled during active disease. The CDR3 runs from the conserved cysteine through the conserved F or W. D genes are given only for firm matches. Rows may omit the clone size; those that give it use once, few, many or a size class.

size: once; D: TRBD1; J: TRBJ2-3; V: TRBV24-1; CDR3: CATSDPSSGGGTDTQYF; DNA: TGTGCCACCAGTGATCCCTCGTCAGGGGGCGGCACAGATACGCAGTATTTT
size: -; D: -; J: TRBJ2-1; V: TRBV29-1; CDR3: CSAIGGSNPFF; DNA: TGCAGCGCAATAGGGGGTTCGAACCCGTTCTTC
size: -; D: -; J: TRBJ1-1; V: TRBV5-1; CDR3: CASSPRSNTEAFF; DNA: TGCGCCAGCAGCCCTAGATCGAACACTGAAGCTTTCTTT
size: -; D: TRBD2; J: TRBJ2-1; V: TRBV2; CDR3: CASTQNGLAGGEQFF; DNA: TGTGCCAGCACCCAAAACGGTCTAGCGGGGGGGGAGCAGTTCTTC
size: -; D: -; J: TRBJ2-2; V: TRBV6-2/TRBV6-3; CDR3: CASSPLLISTGAEGGELFF; DNA: TGTGCCAGCAGCCCACTACTGATTTCAACGGGAGCCGAGGGCGGGGAGCTGTTTTTT
size: -; D: -; J: TRBJ1-3; V: TRBV7-9; CDR3: CASSTSEAPGNTIYF; DNA: TGTGCCAGCAGCACCTCGGAGGCTCCCGGAAACACCATATATTTT
size: -; D: -; J: TRBJ1-2; V: TRBV13; CDR3: CASSLAGGKGYGYTF; DNA: TGTGCCAGCAGCTTAGCGGGAGGTAAAGGCTATGGCTACACCTTC
size: -; D: -; J: TRBJ2-1; V: TRBV27; CDR3: CASSYQGYNEQFF; DNA: TGTGCCAGCAGTTACCAGGGTTACAATGAGCAGTTCTTC
size: once; D: TRBD2; J: TRBJ2-3; V: TRBV30; CDR3: CAWASGSSTDTQYF; DNA: TGTGCCTGGGCCAGCGGGAGTAGCACAGATACGCAGTATTTT
size: once; D: -; J: TRBJ1-4; V: TRBV7-8; CDR3: CASSPAGTVNEKLFF; DNA: TGTGCCAGCAGCCCCGCCGGGACTGTGAATGAAAAACTGTTTTTT
size: -; D: -; J: TRBJ1-1; V: TRBV27; CDR3: CASSLSAGNTEAFF; DNA: TGTGCCAGCAGTTTATCGGCGGGGAACACTGAAGCTTTCTTT
size: once; D: -; J: TRBJ1-1; V: TRBV9; CDR3: CASSQGRGATEAFF; DNA: TGTGCCAGCAGCCAGGGTCGGGGGGCTACTGAAGCTTTCTTT
size: many; D: -; J: TRBJ1-4; V: TRBV6-2/TRBV6-3; CDR3: CASSYRLGANEKLFF; DNA: TGTGCCAGCAGTTACCGCCTTGGGGCCAATGAAAAACTGTTTTTT
size: -; D: -; J: TRBJ1-2; V: TRBV4-3; CDR3: CASSQEGREDYGYTF; DNA: TGCGCCAGCAGCCAAGAAGGGAGGGAGGACTATGGCTACACCTTC
size: -; D: TRBD1; J: TRBJ2-5; V: TRBV18; CDR3: CASSGTAQETQYF; DNA: TGTGCCAGCTCAGGGACAGCTCAAGAGACCCAGTACTTC
size: -; D: -; J: TRBJ1-3; V: TRBV5-6; CDR3: CASSLDVTGNTIYF; DNA: TGTGCCAGCAGCTTGGATGTTACTGGAAACACCATATATTTT
size: -; D: -; J: TRBJ1-2; V: TRBV19; CDR3: CASSISITDNYGYTF; DNA: TGTGCCAGTAGTATTTCAATTACTGATAACTATGGCTACACCTTC
size: -; D: TRBD1; J: TRBJ1-4; V: TRBV15; CDR3: CATSRDPTGLYEKLFF; DNA: TGTGCCACCAGCAGAGACCCGACAGGGTTATATGAAAAACTGTTTTTT
size: once; D: -; J: TRBJ1-5; V: TRBV28; CDR3: CASSFTTGQPQHF; DNA: TGTGCCAGCAGTTTTACGACTGGTCAGCCCCAGCATTTT
size: few; D: TRBD1; J: TRBJ1-1; V: TRBV24-1; CDR3: CATRPRQGNTEAFF; DNA: TGTGCCACCAGGCCACGACAGGGGAACACTGAAGCTTTCTTT
size: -; D: TRBD2; J: TRBJ2-3; V: TRBV6-5; CDR3: CASSPGTSGGNTQYF; DNA: TGTGCCAGCAGCCCCGGGACTAGCGGAGGAAATACGCAGTATTTT
size: -; D: TRBD2; J: TRBJ2-1; V: TRBV24-1; CDR3: CATSGPSGGTPYSYNEQFF; DNA: TGTGCCACCAGTGGGCCTAGCGGGGGGACCCCCTACTCCTACAATGAGCAGTTCTTC
size: -; D: TRBD1; J: TRBJ1-1; V: TRBV5-5; CDR3: CASSLLSYRGGTEAFF; DNA: TGTGCCAGCAGCTTGTTAAGTTACAGGGGGGGCACTGAAGCTTTCTTT
size: -; D: -; J: TRBJ2-1; V: TRBV19; CDR3: CASSIAHNRVRYNEQFF; DNA: TGTGCCAGTAGTATAGCTCACAACAGGGTAAGATACAATGAGCAGTTCTTC
size: -; D: -; J: TRBJ2-5; V: TRBV20-1; CDR3: CSARVVETQYF; DNA: TGCAGTGCCAGGGTGGTGGAGACCCAGTACTTC
size: -; D: TRBD2; J: TRBJ2-7; V: TRBV27; CDR3: CASSFGLAASYEQYF; DNA: TGTGCCAGCAGTTTCGGACTAGCGGCCTCCTACGAGCAGTACTTC
size: -; D: -; J: TRBJ1-4; V: TRBV5-1; CDR3: CASSGQGSPNEKLFF; DNA: TGCGCCAGCAGCGGCCAGGGGAGCCCTAATGAAAAACTGTTTTTT
size: -; D: -; J: TRBJ1-1; V: TRBV19; CDR3: CASSIGSRQRMNTEAFF; DNA: TGTGCCAGTAGTATCGGTAGCCGACAGAGGATGAACACTGAAGCTTTCTTT
size: once; D: -; J: TRBJ1-3; V: TRBV27; CDR3: CASSLSGRAGNTIYF; DNA: TGTGCCAGCAGTTTATCGGGCAGGGCTGGAAACACCATATATTTT
size: -; D: TRBD1; J: TRBJ1-1; V: TRBV19; CDR3: CASSMGQPNTEAFF; DNA: TGTGCCAGTAGCATGGGACAGCCGAACACTGAAGCTTTCTTT
size: -; D: TRBD1; J: TRBJ1-1; V: TRBV5-1; CDR3: CASSLYSRGGQPNTEAFF; DNA: TGCGCCAGCAGCTTGTATTCTCGTGGGGGACAGCCGAACACTGAAGCTTTCTTT
size: -; D: TRBD1; J: TRBJ1-2; V: TRBV27; CDR3: CASSPSGGLGGYTF; DNA: TGTGCCAGCAGCCCCTCAGGGGGCTTGGGCGGCTACACCTTC
size: few; D: TRBD1; J: TRBJ2-7; V: TRBV6-6; CDR3: CASRFHGTGAYEQYF; DNA: TGTGCCAGCAGATTCCACGGGACAGGGGCCTACGAGCAGTACTTC
size: -; D: -; J: TRBJ2-3; V: TRBV7-8; CDR3: CASSLEIRGSFTDTQYF; DNA: TGTGCCAGCAGCTTAGAAATTAGGGGCAGTTTTACAGATACGCAGTATTTT
size: -; D: TRBD1; J: TRBJ1-2; V: TRBV19; CDR3: CASSIEGTALYGYTF; DNA: TGTGCCAGTAGTATAGAAGGGACAGCCCTCTATGGCTACACCTTC
size: -; D: TRBD2; J: TRBJ2-7; V: TRBV11-3; CDR3: CASSLRPSGGAIVYEQYF; DNA: TGTGCCAGCAGCTTACGTCCTAGCGGGGGGGCCATAGTCTACGAGCAGTACTTC
size: -; D: -; J: TRBJ2-7; V: TRBV7-9; CDR3: CASSLSGPHEQYF; DNA: TGTGCCAGCAGCCTCTCGGGTCCCCACGAGCAGTACTTC
size: -; D: TRBD1; J: TRBJ1-2; V: TRBV7-2; CDR3: CASSLTGGMYGYTF; DNA: TGTGCCAGCAGCTTGACAGGGGGCATGTATGGCTACACCTTC
size: -; D: -; J: TRBJ2-3; V: TRBV7-2; CDR3: CASSLLLTNRADTQYF; DNA: TGTGCCAGCAGCTTACTTTTAACTAACCGGGCAGATACGCAGTATTTT
size: once; D: TRBD1; J: TRBJ2-1; V: TRBV14; CDR3: CASSPGGRPRAEQFF; DNA: TGTGCCAGCAGCCCAGGGGGAAGACCTCGGGCTGAGCAGTTCTTC
size: -; D: -; J: TRBJ2-2; V: TRBV19; CDR3: CASSPVVRELFF; DNA: TGTGCCAGTAGTCCGGTAGTGAGGGAGCTGTTTTTT
size: -; D: -; J: TRBJ1-2; V: TRBV7-9; CDR3: CASRGERLWSGYTF; DNA: TGTGCCAGCAGAGGAGAAAGGCTTTGGAGTGGCTACACCTTC